The 20 T cell receptor beta chains below were found in one sample sequenced in a study of post-analysis software for immune sequencing data (dated by TCRdb to about 2015). Preparation of the library involved PCR. Sequencing used an Illumina HiSeq 2500. To reduce PCR and sequencing biases, unique molecular identifiers were incorporated into the TCR beta cDNA libraries. TCRdb reprocessed the public reads (quality trimming at Q25 with fastp, clone calling with MiXCR) and kept in-frame beta chains. Entries are consolidated by CDR3 protein sequence, retaining the most common genes and DNA. Recorded for this sample are 380,000 or so distinct CDR3 sequences; around 33% of them occurred a single time. Around 15% of the sample is held by the ten biggest clonotypes. Summary of the overall study and its limitations: Roughly 5 TRBV segments, including TRBV5-6, TRBV5-1 and TRBV20-1, were significantly more frequent in patients than controls.

Antigens for these TCRs are unknown. The sample was blood. Every receptor here comes from a girl aged 5-17 years with multiple sclerosis.

This clonotype has ten or more counts. The rearrangement uses TRBV12-3 or TRBV12-4 and TRBJ2-3, with D uncertain. This CDR3 comprises 13 residues. V gave up 2 bases and J gave up 2 bases, with 5 bases separating them. CDR3 sequence reads: CASSLIPTDTQYF. In nucleotides, the CDR3 is TGTGCCAGCAGTTTAATCCCCACAGATACGCAGTATTTT.

This clonotype was detected only once. This chain uses TRBV18 with TRBJ2-3; D is possibly TRBD1 (6 bases). This CDR3 is built from 15 residues. Trimming shortened V by 2 bases and J by 8 bases, and 17 bases separated the two germline ends. Looked up from germline, CDR1 is KGHSH and CDR2 is LQKENI. CDR3 DNA: TGTGCCAGCTCACCAGCAAGCGGAGCACAGGGTACGCAGTATTTT. Residues: CASSPASGAQGTQYF.

The chain joins TRBV28 to TRBJ2-7, with a tentative D call TRBD1 (6 bases). The CDR3 extends over 14 amino acids. Trimming removed 6 bases from V and 1 base from J, with 13 bases in between. Germline CDR1 is MDHEN and CDR2 is SYDVKM. The CDR3 sequence: CASSYQGMSYEQYF. The DNA for the CDR3 is TGTGCCAGCAGCTATCAGGGGATGTCCTACGAGCAGTACTTC. Together with reference TRBV28 and TRBJ2-7, the CDR3 gives the full variable domain: DVKVTQSSRYLVKRTGEKVFLECVQDMDHENMFWYRQDPGLGLRLIYFSYDVKMKEKGDIPEGYSVSREKKERFSLILESASTNQTSMYLCASSYQGMSYEQYFGPGTRLTVT.

This clonotype appeared a few times. This chain uses TRBV5-5 with TRBJ2-1; 10 nucleotides agree with TRBD1. Germline lookup yields CDR1 SGHKS and CDR2 YYEKEE (reference sequence). V lost 4 bases and J lost 4; bases outside the gene matches: 8. The CDR3 contains 16 residues. CDR3 DNA: TGTGCCAGCAGCCTGGGACAGGGGCCTCTATACAATGAGCAGTTCTTC. Translating gives CASSLGQGPLYNEQFF.

The rearrangement joins TRBV5-1 to TRBJ1-4; TRBD1 might be the D (5 bases). This CDR3 spans 15 amino acids. V was clipped by 0 bases and J by 4 bases, with 10 bases between them. The germline V gene has CDR1 SGHRS and CDR2 YFSETQ. The CDR3: CASSLVGDGNEKLFF. The CDR3 DNA is TGCGCCAGCAGCTTGGTGGGGGACGGTAATGAAAAACTGTTTTTT.

V gene TRBV3-1 combines with J gene TRBJ1-2, with 7 bases lining up with TRBD1. The germline V gene encodes CDR1 LGHDT and CDR2 YNNKEL (reference sequence). With 0 bases clipped from V and 2 bases from J, the junction kept 6 bases outside the gene matches. This CDR3 comprises 16 residues. CDR3 protein: CASSQDRATGNYGYTF. DNA of the CDR3: TGTGCCAGCAGCCAAGATCGTGCGACAGGGAACTATGGCTACACCTTC.

CDR3: CASSVVWGGSYEQYF. The CDR3 nucleotides are TGTGCCAGCAGCGTAGTCTGGGGGGGATCCTACGAGCAGTACTTC. The chain carries TRBV12-3 or TRBV12-4 and TRBJ2-7; 7 bases are a match to TRBD2. The CDR3 consists of 15 residues. V was clipped by 6 bases and J by 1 base; unmatched bases: 9.

There are a few counts of this clonotype. CDR3 in DNA: TGTGCCAGCAGTTTAGGGGCGGGACAGACCTACGAGCAGTACTTC. It translates to CASSLGAGQTYEQYF. This chain uses TRBV12-3 or TRBV12-4 with TRBJ2-7; D perhaps matches TRBD1 (7 bases). Trimming shortened V by 1 base and J by 2 bases, and 12 bases separated the two germline ends. This CDR3 contains 15 residues.

The chain couples TRBV5-1 to TRBJ1-1; the match to TRBD1 covers 7 bases. V dropped 4 bases and J dropped 6; count of bases not matched to a gene: 6. The CDR3 has 13 residues. Germline-derived CDR1 and CDR2 are SGHRS and YFSETQ. The CDR3 nucleotides are TGCGCCAGCAGCCTGACAGGGTTTGCTGAAGCTTTCTTT. Its translation: CASSLTGFAEAFF.

This clonotype was seen a handful of times. This chain connects TRBV20-1 to TRBJ2-3; 9 bases align to TRBD2. Germline V lookup: CDR1 DFQATT, CDR2 SNEGSKA (reference sequence). The CDR3 runs 14 residues. The V segment lost 5 bases and the J segment 4 bases; nucleotides outside the gene matches: 7. This chain's CDR3 is CSAPGTSNPDTQYF. The CDR3 DNA reads TGCAGTGCTCCCGGGACTAGCAACCCAGATACGCAGTATTTT.

This chain connects TRBV7-3 to TRBJ2-4; 16 nucleotides align to TRBD2. The tail of the sequence fits TRBJ2-7 better, so the J call may be wrong. The CDR3 loop spans 17 amino acids. Looked up from germline, CDR1 is SGHTA and CDR2 is FQGTGA. The CDR3 DNA reads as TGTGCCAGCAGCATTACGGGACTAGCGGGGGGGCCCCACGAGCAGTACTTC. Encoded protein: CASSITGLAGGPHEQYF.

The chain is built from TRBV12-3 or TRBV12-4 and TRBJ2-3; 10 bases align to TRBD2. Trimming removed 3 bases from V and 3 bases from J; junction bases left unmatched: 9. This CDR3 contains 17 residues. The CDR3 bases are TGTGCCAGCAGTTTTTCCATTAGCGGGGGGAGGACAGATACGCAGTATTTT. Amino acids: CASSFSISGGRTDTQYF.

This clonotype appeared a few times. This chain uses TRBV6-5 with TRBJ1-1; D is undetermined. CDR1 MNHEY and CDR2 SVGAGI come from the germline V gene. V lost 5 bases and J lost 0, with 13 bases in between. This CDR3 spans 15 amino acids. The CDR3 bases are TGTGCCAGCAGTACCCGGGGAAGGATGAACACTGAAGCTTTCTTT. Amino acids: CASSTRGRMNTEAFF.

The rearrangement joins TRBV6-5 to TRBJ2-7, with 11 bases aligning to TRBD2. The CDR3 runs to 16 residues. V shed 6 bases, J shed 1 base, and the junction held 8 bases outside the gene matches. Germline-derived CDR1 and CDR2 are MNHEY and SVGAGI. The CDR3 nucleotides are TGTGCCAGCAGCCGAGAGACTAGCGGGGTATCCTACGAGCAGTACTTC. Its protein is CASSRETSGVSYEQYF.

The J gene is TRBJ2-6, the V gene TRBV2, with a weak D call TRBD1 (6 bases). Germline loops: CDR1 SNHLY, CDR2 FYNNEI. Trimming took 6 bases from V and 1 from J, leaving 10 bases between them. This CDR3 has 15 residues. In nucleotides, the CDR3 is TGTGCCAGCAGGGGCGGACAGTCTGGGGCCAACGTCCTGACTTTC. Protein: CASRGGQSGANVLTF.

The CDR3 nucleotides read TGTGCCAGCAGCCCGCCCTATAATTCACCCCTCCACTTT. The encoded protein is CASSPPYNSPLHF. V gene TRBV7-8 combines with J gene TRBJ1-6, with D uncertain. This CDR3 is 13 amino acids long. Looked up from germline, CDR1 is SGHVS and CDR2 is FQNEAQ. Trimming pared 5 bases from V and 2 bases from J, leaving 4 bases between.

This rearrangement joins TRBV12-3 or TRBV12-4 to TRBJ1-2; TRBD1 might be the D (5 bases). The length of the CDR3 is 15 residues. Trimming pared 8 bases from V and 4 bases from J, leaving 20 bases between. The CDR3 nucleotides read TGTGCCAGCCACGGGGAAATCGCGGACACCTATGGCTACACCTTC. This gives the protein CASHGEIADTYGYTF.

V and J are TRBV27 and TRBJ2-7; D assignment may be TRBD1 or TRBD2 (5 bases each). The CDR3 contains 14 residues. The V and J ends lost 0 bases and 5 bases respectively, with 11 bases between them. Germline-derived CDR1 and CDR2 are MNHEY and SMNVEV (reference sequence). The CDR3 loop reads CASSLSNGAHEQYF. As DNA, the CDR3 is TGTGCCAGCAGTTTATCTAACGGGGCGCACGAGCAGTACTTC.

This clonotype was seen once. CDR3: CSARRGRDEQFF. DNA of the CDR3: TGCAGTGCTAGAAGGGGGCGGGATGAGCAGTTCTTC. The chain employs TRBV20-1 and TRBJ2-1; TRBD1 matches at 7 bases. V lost 2 bases, J lost 8 bases, and 3 bases stayed unmatched. CDR1 and CDR2 from the germline V gene are DFQATT and SNEGSKA (reference sequence). The CDR3 extends over 12 amino acids.

V and J are TRBV24-1 and TRBJ1-1; D gene unclear. Germline V lookup: CDR1 KGHDR, CDR2 SFDVKD. V gave up 8 bases and J gave up 3 bases, with 9 bases separating them. The CDR3 runs 12 residues. CDR3 bases: TGTGCCACCAAGAACCGGGACACTGAAGCTTTCTTT. Amino acid sequence: CATKNRDTEAFF.